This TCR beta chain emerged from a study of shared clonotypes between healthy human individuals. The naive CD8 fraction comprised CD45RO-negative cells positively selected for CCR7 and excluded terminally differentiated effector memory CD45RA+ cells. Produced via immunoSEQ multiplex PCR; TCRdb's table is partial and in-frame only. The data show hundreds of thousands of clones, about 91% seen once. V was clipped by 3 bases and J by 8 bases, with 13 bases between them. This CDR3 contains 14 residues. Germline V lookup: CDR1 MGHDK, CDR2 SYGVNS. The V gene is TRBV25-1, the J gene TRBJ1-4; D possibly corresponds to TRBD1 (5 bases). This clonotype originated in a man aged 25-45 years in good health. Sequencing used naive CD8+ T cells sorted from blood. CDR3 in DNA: TGTGCCAGCAGTGACCTAGGGGTGGTAGAAAAACTGTTTTTT. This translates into CASSDLGVVEKLFF. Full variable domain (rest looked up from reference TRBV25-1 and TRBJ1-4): EADIYQTPRYLVIGTGKKITLECSQTMGHDKMYWYQQDPGMELHLIHYSYGVNSTEKGDLSSESTVSRIRTEHFPLTLESARPSHTSQYLCASSDLGVVEKLFFGSGTQLSVL.